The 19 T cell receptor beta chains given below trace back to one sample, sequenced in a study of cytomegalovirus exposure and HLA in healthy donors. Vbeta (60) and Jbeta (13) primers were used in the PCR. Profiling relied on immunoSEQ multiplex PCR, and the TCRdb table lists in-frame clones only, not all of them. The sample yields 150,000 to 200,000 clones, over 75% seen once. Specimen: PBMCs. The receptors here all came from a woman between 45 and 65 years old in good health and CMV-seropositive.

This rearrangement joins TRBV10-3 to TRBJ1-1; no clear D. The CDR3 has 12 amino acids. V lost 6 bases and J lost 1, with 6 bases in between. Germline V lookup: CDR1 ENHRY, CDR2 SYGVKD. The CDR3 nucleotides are TGTGCCATCAGCACAGAGAACACTGAAGCTTTCTTT. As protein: CAISTENTEAFF.

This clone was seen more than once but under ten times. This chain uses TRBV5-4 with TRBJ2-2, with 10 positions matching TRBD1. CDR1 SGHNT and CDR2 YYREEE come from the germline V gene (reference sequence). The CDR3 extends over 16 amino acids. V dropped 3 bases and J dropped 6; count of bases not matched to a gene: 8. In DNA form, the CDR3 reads TGTGCCAGCAGCTACTCCGGGACAGGGGTATCCGGGGAGCTGTTTTTT. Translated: CASSYSGTGVSGELFF.

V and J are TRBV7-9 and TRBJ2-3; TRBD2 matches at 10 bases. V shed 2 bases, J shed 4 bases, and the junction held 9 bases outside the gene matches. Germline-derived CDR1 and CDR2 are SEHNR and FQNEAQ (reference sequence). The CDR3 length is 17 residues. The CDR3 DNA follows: TGTGCCAGCAGCTTACCCCTAGCGGGAGTGATCGCAGATACGCAGTATTTT. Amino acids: CASSLPLAGVIADTQYF.

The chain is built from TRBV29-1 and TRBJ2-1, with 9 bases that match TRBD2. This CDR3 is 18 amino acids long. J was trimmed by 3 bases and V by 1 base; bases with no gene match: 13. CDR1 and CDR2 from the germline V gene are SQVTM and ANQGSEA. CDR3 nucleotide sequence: TGCAGCGTTGAAGCCCCTCCGGGGAGCGGGAGGCTCTACAATGAGCAGTTCTTC. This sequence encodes CSVEAPPGSGRLYNEQFF.

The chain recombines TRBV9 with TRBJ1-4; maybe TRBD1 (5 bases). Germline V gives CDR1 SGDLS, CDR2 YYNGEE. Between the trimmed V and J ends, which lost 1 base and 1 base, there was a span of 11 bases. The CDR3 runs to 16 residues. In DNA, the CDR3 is TGTGCCAGCAGCGTATCTCTAGGGGAAACTAATGAAAAACTGTTTTTT. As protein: CASSVSLGETNEKLFF.

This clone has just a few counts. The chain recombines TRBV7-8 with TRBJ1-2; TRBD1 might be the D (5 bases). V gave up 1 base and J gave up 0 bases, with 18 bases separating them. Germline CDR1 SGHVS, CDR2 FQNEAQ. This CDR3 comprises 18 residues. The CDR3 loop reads CASSLGRRFREANYGYTF. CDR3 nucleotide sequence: TGTGCCAGCAGCTTAGGGCGGCGGTTCAGGGAAGCTAACTATGGCTACACCTTC.

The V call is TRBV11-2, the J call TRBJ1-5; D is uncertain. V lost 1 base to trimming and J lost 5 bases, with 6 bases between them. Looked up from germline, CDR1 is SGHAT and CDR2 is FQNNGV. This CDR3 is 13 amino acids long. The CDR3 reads CASSLVQDQPQHF. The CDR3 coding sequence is TGTGCCAGCAGCTTAGTGCAGGATCAGCCCCAGCATTTT. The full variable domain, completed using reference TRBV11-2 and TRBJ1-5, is EAGVAQSPRYKIIEKRQSVAFWCNPISGHATLYWYQQILGQGPKLLIQFQNNGVVDDSQLPKDRFSAERLKGVDSTLKIQPAKLEDSAVYLCASSLVQDQPQHFGDGTRLSIL.

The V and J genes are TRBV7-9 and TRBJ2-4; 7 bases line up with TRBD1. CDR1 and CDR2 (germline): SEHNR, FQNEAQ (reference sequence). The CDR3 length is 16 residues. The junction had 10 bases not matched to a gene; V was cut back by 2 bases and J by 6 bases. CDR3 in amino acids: CASSLFGDRSSNIQYF. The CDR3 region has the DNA TGTGCCAGCAGCTTATTTGGGGACAGATCCTCAAACATTCAGTACTTC.

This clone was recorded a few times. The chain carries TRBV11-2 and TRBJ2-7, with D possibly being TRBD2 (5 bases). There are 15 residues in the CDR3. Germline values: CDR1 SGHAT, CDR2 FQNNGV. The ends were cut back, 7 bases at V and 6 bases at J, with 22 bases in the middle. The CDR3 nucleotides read TGTGCCAGCACCCGGGCGGGCGCTTACGTCCGCGAGCAGTACTTC. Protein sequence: CASTRAGAYVREQYF.

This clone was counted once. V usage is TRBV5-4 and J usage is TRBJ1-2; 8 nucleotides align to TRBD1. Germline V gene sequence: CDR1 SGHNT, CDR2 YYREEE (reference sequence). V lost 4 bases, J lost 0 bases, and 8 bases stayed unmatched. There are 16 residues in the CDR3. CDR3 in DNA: TGTGCCAGCAGCCCCGGACAGGGTGGGGCTAACTATGGCTACACCTTC. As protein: CASSPGQGGANYGYTF.

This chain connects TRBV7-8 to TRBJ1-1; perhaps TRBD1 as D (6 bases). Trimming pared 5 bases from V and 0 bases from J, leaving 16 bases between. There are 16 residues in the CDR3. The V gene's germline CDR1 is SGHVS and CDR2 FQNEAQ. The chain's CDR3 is CASSSRDKDLNTEAFF. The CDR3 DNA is TGTGCCAGCAGCAGCCGGGACAAGGATTTGAACACTGAAGCTTTCTTT.

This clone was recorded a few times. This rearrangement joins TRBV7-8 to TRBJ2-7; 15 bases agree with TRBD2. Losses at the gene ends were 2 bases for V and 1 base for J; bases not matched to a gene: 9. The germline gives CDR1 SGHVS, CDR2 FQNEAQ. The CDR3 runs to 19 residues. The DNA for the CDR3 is TGTGCCAGCAGCTTACTCCCGGGACTAGCGGGGGGATCGTCCTACGAGCAGTACTTC. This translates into CASSLLPGLAGGSSYEQYF.

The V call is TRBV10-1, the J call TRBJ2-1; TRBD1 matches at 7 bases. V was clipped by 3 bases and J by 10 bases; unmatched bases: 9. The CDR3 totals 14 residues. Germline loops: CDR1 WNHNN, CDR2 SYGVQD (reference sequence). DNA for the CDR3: TGCGCCAGCAGTGACCCCTCGGCGGACAGGGAGCAGTTCTTC. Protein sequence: CASSDPSADREQFF.

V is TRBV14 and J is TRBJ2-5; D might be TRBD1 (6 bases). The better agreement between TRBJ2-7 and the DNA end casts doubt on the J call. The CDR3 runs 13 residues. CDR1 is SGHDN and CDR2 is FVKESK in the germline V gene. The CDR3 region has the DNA TGTGCCAGCAGCCAAAACAGGGTTGGCGAGCAGTACTTC. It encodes CASSQNRVGEQYF.

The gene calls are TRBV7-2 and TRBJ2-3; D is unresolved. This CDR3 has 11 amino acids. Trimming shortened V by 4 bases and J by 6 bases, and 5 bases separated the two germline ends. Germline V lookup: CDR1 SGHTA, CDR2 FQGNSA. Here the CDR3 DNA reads TGTGCCAGCAGCTCCTCCGATACGCAGTATTTT. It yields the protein CASSSSDTQYF.

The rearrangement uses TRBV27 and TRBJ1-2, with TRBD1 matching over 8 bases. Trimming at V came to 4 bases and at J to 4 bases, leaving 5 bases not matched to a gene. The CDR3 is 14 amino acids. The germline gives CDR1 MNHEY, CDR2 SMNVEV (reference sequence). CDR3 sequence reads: CASSWTGMGYGYTF. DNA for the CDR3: TGTGCCAGCAGTTGGACAGGGATGGGCTATGGCTACACCTTC.

CDR3 region: CASSTSGGQETQYF. The CDR3 bases are TGTGCCAGCAGCACTAGCGGGGGGCAAGAGACCCAGTACTTC. The chain is built from TRBV5-4 and TRBJ2-5, with 12 positions matching TRBD2. CDR3 length: 14 amino acids. The germline gives CDR1 SGHNT, CDR2 YYREEE (reference sequence). V lost 4 bases, J lost 2 bases, and 0 bases stayed unmatched.

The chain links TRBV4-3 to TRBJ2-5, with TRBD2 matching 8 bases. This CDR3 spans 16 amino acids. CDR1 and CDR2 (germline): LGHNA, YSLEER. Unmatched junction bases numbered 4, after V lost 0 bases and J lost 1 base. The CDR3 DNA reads TGCGCCAGCAGCCAAGATTACCGGGGGGGCCAAGAGACCCAGTACTTC. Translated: CASSQDYRGGQETQYF.

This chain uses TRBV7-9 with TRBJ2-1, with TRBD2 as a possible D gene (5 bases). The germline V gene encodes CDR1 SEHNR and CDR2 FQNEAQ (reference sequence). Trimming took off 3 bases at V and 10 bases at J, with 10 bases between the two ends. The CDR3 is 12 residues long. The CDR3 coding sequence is TGTGCCAGCAGCTTGATGGAGGTCGAGCAGTTCTTC. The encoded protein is CASSLMEVEQFF.